This entry describes one T cell receptor (beta chain). This sample was taken from a study of cytomegalovirus exposure and HLA in healthy donors. Study as a whole: The 100 to 150 validation repertoires and the roughly 690 first-cohort repertoires shared a platform, a later analysis reported.

CDR1 and CDR2 from the germline V gene are MNHEY and SMNVEV (reference sequence). Trimming pared 2 bases from V and 3 bases from J, leaving 7 bases between. CDR3 length equals 13 residues. Sequencing used immunoSEQ multiplex PCR; TCRdb keeps in-frame clones, though not all of them. The data contain approximately 80,000 clones, approximately 93% of them singletons. The chain links TRBV27 to TRBJ1-1, with D hard to call. The source is a woman in her 30s in good health and CMV-seronegative. The sequencing input was PBMCs. The CDR3 DNA reads as TGTGCCAGCAGTTTAAAGGCGGACACTGAAGCTTTCTTT. It translates to CASSLKADTEAFF.